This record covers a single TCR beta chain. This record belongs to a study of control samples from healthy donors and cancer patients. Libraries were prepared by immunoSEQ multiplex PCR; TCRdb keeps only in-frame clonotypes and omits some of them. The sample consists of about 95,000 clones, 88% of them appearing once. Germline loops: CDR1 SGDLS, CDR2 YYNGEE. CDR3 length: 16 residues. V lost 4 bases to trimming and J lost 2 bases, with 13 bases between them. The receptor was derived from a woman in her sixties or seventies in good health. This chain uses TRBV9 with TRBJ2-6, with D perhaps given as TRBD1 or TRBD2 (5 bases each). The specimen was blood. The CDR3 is CASSPRVEAGANVLTF. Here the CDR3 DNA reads TGTGCCAGCAGCCCCAGGGTGGAGGCTGGGGCCAACGTCCTGACTTTC. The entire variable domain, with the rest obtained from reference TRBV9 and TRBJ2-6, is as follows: DSGVTQTPKHLITATGQRVTLRCSPRSGDLSVYWYQQSLDQGLQFLIQYYNGEERAKGNILERFSAQQFPDLHSELNLSSLELGDSALYFCASSPRVEAGANVLTFGAGSRLTVL.